Below, 25 T cell receptor beta chains from the same sample are listed, as sequenced in a study of blood T cells in healthy people across ages. Next came a second PCR, run for about 6 to 12 cycles, which used a sample-barcoded 5' primer along with a J-beta primer mix. TCRdb analysed the 5' RACE reads with MiXCR anew, one entry per CDR3 protein. The sample lists some 1,800,000 distinct CDR3 sequences; about 39% were seen once. Material: blood. These receptors all stem from a human donor in good health.

The chain couples TRBV20-1 to TRBJ1-1; D remains unclear. The CDR3 is 14 amino acids. Germline assignment: CDR1 DFQATT and CDR2 SNEGSKA (reference sequence). V shed 1 base and J shed 11 bases, with 20 bases lying between them. CDR3 region: CSARALRVGKGAFF. The CDR3 DNA follows: TGCAGTGCTAGAGCCCTCCGGGTCGGAAAAGGTGCTTTCTTT.

This clonotype was picked up one time. The rearrangement uses TRBV12-3 or TRBV12-4 and TRBJ2-1; TRBD2 agrees at 9 bases. This CDR3 has 15 residues. V lost 5 bases to trimming and J lost 6 bases; unmatched junction nucleotides: 8. CDR3 bases: TGTGCCAGCAGTGCTCCGGGGACTAGCCGCAATGAGCAGTTCTTC. Translation gives CASSAPGTSRNEQFF.

This clonotype turned up a few times. The V gene is TRBV6-6, the J gene TRBJ1-1; tentatively, D is TRBD1 (6 bases). CDR1 is MNHNY and CDR2 is SVGAGI in the germline V gene (reference sequence). With 6 bases removed from V and 2 bases from J, the gap between germline ends came to 13 bases. The CDR3 extends over 14 amino acids. The CDR3: CASRRMDRNTEAFF. DNA for the CDR3: TGTGCCAGCAGACGCATGGACAGAAACACTGAAGCTTTCTTT.

About this clonotype itself: One junction end does not reproduce the germline sequence, and a read error may be involved. This chain uses TRBV18 with TRBJ1-2; D not certain. There are 15 residues in the CDR3. The V gene's germline CDR1 is KGHSH and CDR2 LQKENI. CDR3 protein: CAGSTTPDLIYGYTF. The CDR3 nucleotides are TGTGCCGGCTCCACAACACCTGACTTAATCTATGGCTACACCTTC.

The rearrangement uses TRBV20-1 and TRBJ2-7; possibly TRBD2 for D (6 bases). CDR3 length: 16 residues. Deletions cut 6 bases from V and 2 bases from J, with 23 bases between. Germline V gene sequence: CDR1 DFQATT, CDR2 SNEGSKA (reference sequence). The CDR3 reads CSAQEGLMGLPYEQYF. CDR3 sequence (DNA): TGCAGTGCACAGGAGGGGCTGATGGGGTTACCCTACGAGCAGTACTTC.

This clonotype appeared a few times. The chain is built from TRBV3-1 and TRBJ2-7; D is perhaps TRBD1 (6 bases). The CDR3 has 15 residues. The V gene's germline CDR1 is LGHDT and CDR2 YNNKEL (reference sequence). Trimming removed 0 bases at V and 1 base at J, with 10 bases between. The CDR3 reads CASSQDFGQSYEQYF. The CDR3 DNA follows: TGTGCCAGCAGCCAAGATTTCGGACAGTCCTACGAGCAGTACTTC.

The J gene is TRBJ1-1, the V gene TRBV9; no definite D call. Looked up from germline, CDR1 is SGDLS and CDR2 is YYNGEE. The CDR3 has 14 residues. The ends were cut back, 0 bases at V and 5 bases at J, with 11 bases in the middle. As DNA, the CDR3 is TGTGCCAGCAGCGTAGATCTCGCTTCTACTGAAGCTTTCTTT. Protein product: CASSVDLASTEAFF.

The chain combines TRBV5-1 with TRBJ1-1, with a tentative D call TRBD1 (5 bases). The CDR3 has 15 amino acids. In germline, CDR1 is SGHRS, CDR2 YFSETQ. Trimming shortened V by 0 bases and J by 3 bases, and 12 bases separated the two germline ends. The CDR3 spells CASSLAHRGDTEAFF. DNA of the CDR3: TGCGCCAGCAGCTTGGCCCATAGGGGAGACACTGAAGCTTTCTTT. The full variable domain, completed using reference TRBV5-1 and TRBJ1-1, is KAGVTQTPRYLIKTRGQQVTLSCSPISGHRSVSWYQQTPGQGLQFLFEYFSETQRNKGNFPGRFSGRQFSNSRSEMNVSTLELGDSALYLCASSLAHRGDTEAFFGQGTRLTVV.

The genes are TRBV29-1 and TRBJ1-1; D remains ambiguous. The CDR3 loop spans 12 amino acids. V dropped 3 bases and J dropped 4 bases, with 9 bases sitting between them. CDR1 SQVTM and CDR2 ANQGSEA come from the germline V gene. The CDR3 DNA reads as TGCAGCGTTGATGGAGTTGGCACTGAAGCTTTCTTT. It specifies CSVDGVGTEAFF.

This clonotype was recorded a few times. The CDR3 loop is CSVLESGNEKLFF. The CDR3, as DNA: TGCAGCGTTCTTGAGTCTGGGAATGAAAAACTGTTTTTT. The chain is built from TRBV29-1 and TRBJ1-4; no firm D call. The length of the CDR3 is 13 residues. V was clipped by 5 bases and J by 5 bases, with 12 bases between them. CDR1 is SQVTM, CDR2 ANQGSEA, per germline.

This clonotype appeared a few times. CDR3: CASSQGTVFGETQFF. For the CDR3, the DNA is TGTGCCAGCAGCCAAGGGACAGTTTTCGGAGAGACCCAGTTCTTC. V is TRBV7-3 and J is TRBJ2-1; 7 nucleotides line up with TRBD1. CDR3 size: 15 residues. J gave up 13 bases and V 5 bases, and 17 bases lay outside the gene matches. Looked up from germline, CDR1 is SGHTA and CDR2 is FQGTGA.

This clonotype was seen more than once but under ten times. The gene calls are TRBV16 and TRBJ2-4, with D hard to call. CDR3 length: 17 amino acids. The germline CDR1 and CDR2 sequences are KGHSY and FQNENV. With 0 bases removed from V and 1 base from J, the gap between germline ends came to 13 bases. The CDR3 protein is CASSQSRVGVAKNIQYF. The CDR3 DNA follows: TGTGCCAGCAGCCAATCTCGCGTTGGGGTGGCCAAAAACATTCAGTACTTC.

Comments on this clonotype: The junction and the germline gene differ at one end; a read error may be behind it. V gene TRBV7-2 combines with J gene TRBJ1-6; tentative D call: TRBD1 (6 bases). The CDR3 runs 15 residues. Germline V gives CDR1 SGHTA, CDR2 FQGNSA. The CDR3: CAGSYQGSYNSPLHF. The CDR3 DNA reads as TGTGCCGGCAGCTACCAGGGGTCCTATAATTCACCCCTCCACTTT.

This clonotype was recorded a few times. This sequence joins TRBV6-5 and TRBJ2-3; D is unresolved. CDR3 length equals 12 residues. Trimming removed 8 bases at V and 6 bases at J, with 12 bases between. CDR1 is MNHEY, CDR2 SVGAGI, per germline. The CDR3 is CASGDPTDTQYF. The CDR3 DNA is TGTGCCAGCGGCGACCCCACGGATACGCAGTATTTT.

Turning to this clonotype: Germline is not matched at one junction end, which may reflect a read error. The V gene is TRBV28, the J gene TRBJ2-7; 9 positions agree with TRBD1. Germline assignment: CDR1 MDHEN and CDR2 SYDVKM. The length of the CDR3 is 15 residues. CDR3 region: CASSQTGGGSCEQYF. DNA for the CDR3: TGTGCCAGCAGTCAGACAGGGGGGGGGTCCTGCGAGCAGTACTTC.

This clonotype was counted a few times. This rearrangement joins TRBV12-3 or TRBV12-4 to TRBJ1-2; D unclear. The CDR3 loop spans 12 amino acids. V lost 9 bases and J 5 bases, leaving 13 bases between the germline ends. The CDR3 DNA reads TGTGCCAGTAAGGGTCAGAAGTATGGCTACACCTTC. Translation gives CASKGQKYGYTF.

The chain recombines TRBV28 with TRBJ2-5; no clear D gene. The CDR3 loop spans 16 amino acids. Germline assignment: CDR1 MDHEN and CDR2 SYDVKM. The V gene lost 3 bases and the J gene lost 1 base, with 15 bases spanning the gap. The CDR3 spells CASSFGSLKGQETQYF. Written as DNA, the CDR3 is TGTGCCAGCAGTTTTGGATCTCTGAAGGGCCAAGAGACCCAGTACTTC.

This clonotype was picked up many times. The chain combines TRBV6-2 or TRBV6-3 with TRBJ2-5, with 9 bases matching TRBD1. V was pared by 4 bases and J by 3 bases, with 3 bases of the junction left unmatched. The CDR3 is 14 residues long. CDR1 is MNHEY and CDR2 is SVGEGT in the germline V gene. The CDR3 region is CASSSRDREETQYF. The CDR3 bases are TGTGCCAGCAGTTCCCGGGACAGGGAAGAGACCCAGTACTTC.

The gene calls are TRBV7-9 and TRBJ1-3; D unresolved. From germline, CDR1 is SEHNR and CDR2 FQNEAQ (reference sequence). The CDR3 loop spans 13 amino acids. DNA of the CDR3: TGTGGTTTTGCTGCCTACTCTGGAAACACCATATATTTT. This translates into CGFAAYSGNTIYF. Together with reference TRBV7-9 and TRBJ1-3, the CDR3 gives the full variable domain: DTGVSQNPRHKITKRGQNVTFRCDPISEHNRLYWYRQTLGQGPEFLTYFQNEAQLEKSRLLSDRFSAERPKGSFSTLEIQRTEQGDSAMYLCGFAAYSGNTIYFGEGSWLTVV.

The V gene is TRBV7-8, the J gene TRBJ2-3, with 10 positions matching TRBD1. The ends lost 5 bases at V and 5 bases at J; junction bases unmatched: 16. The CDR3 consists of 18 residues. Germline V lookup: CDR1 SGHVS, CDR2 FQNEAQ. The CDR3 loop reads CASSRDRGRGVIGDTQYF. The CDR3 DNA reads as TGTGCCAGCAGCCGAGACAGGGGGCGAGGAGTGATAGGAGATACGCAGTATTTT.

V usage is TRBV4-2 and J usage is TRBJ2-7; 11 nucleotides match TRBD1. V was pared by 4 bases and J by 2 bases, with 10 bases of the junction left unmatched. The CDR3 has 17 amino acids. The germline V gene encodes CDR1 LGHNA and CDR2 YNFKEQ. CDR3 loop: CASSPTRTGGGPYEQYF. In DNA form, the CDR3 reads TGTGCCAGCAGCCCGACTAGGACAGGGGGCGGCCCCTACGAGCAGTACTTC.

The CDR3 sequence: CASSPGQLYNEQFF. The CDR3 DNA is TGCGCCAGCAGCCCGGGACAGTTATACAATGAGCAGTTCTTC. V and J are TRBV5-1 and TRBJ2-1; 7 positions match TRBD1. V gave up 4 bases and J gave up 4 bases; unmatched junction bases: 5. CDR3 length equals 14 residues. CDR1 and CDR2 from the germline V gene are SGHRS and YFSETQ.

The chain employs TRBV5-1 and TRBJ2-3; D assignment may be TRBD1 or TRBD2 (5 bases each). Per germline, CDR1 SGHRS and CDR2 YFSETQ. The ends were cut back, 4 bases at V and 1 base at J, with 16 bases in the middle. The CDR3 runs 16 residues. CDR3 nucleotides: TGCGCCAGCAGCGGCGCCGGGACGGTAGGCACAGATACGCAGTATTTT. This gives the protein CASSGAGTVGTDTQYF.

The V gene is TRBV4-2, the J gene TRBJ1-2; 7 positions match TRBD1. Germline V gene lookup returns CDR1 LGHNA and CDR2 YNFKEQ. This CDR3 comprises 14 residues. J gave up 0 bases and V 9 bases, and 7 bases lay outside the gene matches. The CDR3 spells CASQQGHSNYGYTF. The DNA of the CDR3 is TGTGCCAGTCAACAGGGGCACTCTAACTATGGCTACACCTTC.

This clonotype has a handful of counts. The J gene is TRBJ1-2, the V gene TRBV6-2 or TRBV6-3; 7 positions agree with TRBD1. This CDR3 contains 12 residues. The J segment lost 6 bases and the V segment lost 6 bases, leaving 4 bases of the junction unmatched. From germline, CDR1 is MNHEY and CDR2 SVGEGT. CDR3 nucleotide sequence: TGTGCCAGCAGGCAAGGGGGCGATGGCTACACCTTC. Its protein product is CASRQGGDGYTF.